The 26 T cell receptor beta chains presented below share a single source sample, sequenced in a study of blood T cell repertoires in COVID-19. Profiled with immunoSEQ multiplex PCR; TCRdb holds only in-frame clones, not every one. The table has 95,000 to 150,000 clones, just under 80% seen once. Sequencing was performed on peripheral blood. All receptors come from a human donor in a cohort sampled during active COVID-19.

V and J are TRBV6-5 and TRBJ1-1, with 8 nucleotides matching TRBD1. This CDR3 is built from 15 residues. V was clipped by 5 bases and J by 3 bases; unmatched bases: 8. Per the germline V gene, CDR1 is MNHEY and CDR2 is SVGAGI. CDR3 residues: CASSRTGKLDTEAFF. The CDR3 coding sequence is TGTGCCAGCAGTCGGACAGGGAAGTTGGACACTGAAGCTTTCTTT.

The genes are TRBV4-1 and TRBJ2-1; TRBD2 matches 10 bases. Trimming cost V 3 bases and J 2 bases; bases outside gene matches: 7. The CDR3 loop spans 17 amino acids. Germline V gene lookup returns CDR1 MGHRA and CDR2 YSYEKL. CDR3 DNA sequence: TGCGCCAGCAGCCATATCTTAGCGGGGGGACCCTACAATGAGCAGTTCTTC. Translating it yields CASSHILAGGPYNEQFF.

The chain is built from TRBV20-1 and TRBJ1-5; 8 nucleotides line up with TRBD1. Germline assignment: CDR1 DFQATT and CDR2 SNEGSKA (reference sequence). V was clipped by 3 bases and J by 4 bases; unmatched bases: 5. This CDR3 is 14 amino acids long. The CDR3 DNA reads as TGCAGTGCTAGTGGACAGGGCGCAAATCAGCCCCAGCATTTT. Translation gives CSASGQGANQPQHF.

Only a few counts were recorded for this clone. The chain couples TRBV5-1 to TRBJ2-5, with 11 bases identical to TRBD1. V was pared by 4 bases and J by 2 bases, with 7 bases of the junction left unmatched. There are 16 residues in the CDR3. Germline CDR1 and CDR2: SGHRS and YFSETQ. CDR3 sequence reads: CASSRGTGGIQETQYF. The CDR3 nucleotides are TGCGCCAGCAGCCGCGGGACAGGGGGTATTCAAGAGACCCAGTACTTC. Complete variable domain (other parts from reference TRBV5-1 and TRBJ2-5): KAGVTQTPRYLIKTRGQQVTLSCSPISGHRSVSWYQQTPGQGLQFLFEYFSETQRNKGNFPGRFSGRQFSNSRSEMNVSTLELGDSALYLCASSRGTGGIQETQYFGPGTRLLVL.

To note about this clone: The same CDR3 also results from other DNA sequences found in this sample. This chain links TRBV3-1 (or the pseudogene TRBV3-2) with TRBJ1-6; D remains ambiguous. This CDR3 spans 13 amino acids. Trimming pared 1 base from V and 5 bases from J, leaving 3 bases between. Per the germline V gene, CDR1 is LGHDT and CDR2 is YNNKEL (reference sequence). CDR3 sequence reads: CASSQGDNSPLHF. In nucleotides, the CDR3 is TGTGCCAGCAGCCAAGGAGATAATTCACCCCTCCACTTT.

This chain joins TRBV18 and TRBJ2-5; 8 bases agree with TRBD1. CDR3 length: 15 amino acids. With V trimmed by 3 bases and J by 5 bases, 8 bases remained unmatched. Germline CDR1 is KGHSH and CDR2 is LQKENI. In DNA, the CDR3 is TGTGCCAGCTCACCGAGACAGGGGATCATCGAGACCCAGTACTTC. It encodes CASSPRQGIIETQYF.

The chain carries TRBV18 and TRBJ1-5; 7 nucleotides agree with TRBD1. CDR1 is KGHSH, CDR2 LQKENI, per germline. The V gene end was trimmed by 8 bases and the J gene end by 9 bases; junction bases not matched to a gene: 10. This CDR3 comprises 13 residues. The CDR3 region is CASRQGQKSPQHF. As DNA, the CDR3 is TGTGCCAGCCGGCAGGGACAGAAGTCGCCCCAGCATTTT.

V usage is TRBV11-2 and J usage is TRBJ2-5; 9 bases map to TRBD1. Germline V CDR1 and CDR2: SGHAT, FQNNGV. The CDR3 has 15 residues. V lost 1 base, J lost 4 bases, and 4 bases stayed unmatched. The DNA of the CDR3 is TGTGCCAGCAGCTTAGCCGGGACAGGGAGAGAGACCCAGTACTTC. Translating it yields CASSLAGTGRETQYF.

The rearrangement uses TRBV21-1 and TRBJ2-3; TRBD2 reflects the table's D call only, with no check against the DNA. TRBV21-1 is labeled a pseudogene. The CDR3 totals 15 residues. This CDR3 reads CASSKALTSTDTQYF. DNA of the CDR3: TGTGCCAGCAGCAAAGCGCTAACCAGCACAGATACGCAGTATTTT.

The rearrangement joins TRBV9 to TRBJ1-1, with TRBD1 matching over 11 bases. Trimming cost V 0 bases and J 11 bases; bases outside gene matches: 18. Germline CDR1 SGDLS, CDR2 YYNGEE. This CDR3 has 18 residues. This CDR3 reads CASSVGGTGGTKPPRAFF. CDR3 nucleotides: TGTGCCAGCAGCGTAGGTGGGACAGGGGGTACTAAACCCCCGCGGGCTTTCTTT. The full variable domain, with the rest looked up from reference TRBV9 and TRBJ1-1, is DSGVTQTPKHLITATGQRVTLRCSPRSGDLSVYWYQQSLDQGLQFLIQYYNGEERAKGNILERFSAQQFPDLHSELNLSSLELGDSALYFCASSVGGTGGTKPPRAFFGQGTRLTVV.

This chain connects TRBV5-1 to TRBJ1-2, with TRBD1 identical over 12 bases. The germline CDR1 and CDR2 sequences are SGHRS and YFSETQ. With 7 bases clipped from V and 7 bases from J, the junction kept 2 bases outside the gene matches. The CDR3 has 12 residues. The CDR3 spells CASGTGGFGYTF. The DNA for the CDR3 is TGCGCCAGCGGGACAGGGGGCTTTGGCTACACCTTC.

This clone turned up a few times. This chain joins TRBV2 and TRBJ1-2, with 8 bases fitting TRBD1. Germline CDR1 SNHLY, CDR2 FYNNEI. The CDR3 covers 16 residues. J was trimmed by 5 bases and V by 2 bases; bases with no gene match: 10. The CDR3 DNA reads as TGTGCCAGCAGTGAAAGAGGACAGGGAGGGCTGTATGGCTACACCTTC. Translated, it gives CASSERGQGGLYGYTF.

This chain links TRBV27 with TRBJ2-7; a weak D match, TRBD1 (6 bases). Per germline, CDR1 MNHEY and CDR2 SMNVEV (reference sequence). This CDR3 contains 13 residues. Trimming removed 3 bases at V and 4 bases at J, with 10 bases between. CDR3 loop: CASSLGARYEQYF. The CDR3 bases are TGTGCCAGCAGTTTGGGGGCGCGGTACGAGCAGTACTTC.

This chain joins TRBV15 and TRBJ2-6; D is unclear. The CDR3 consists of 15 residues. V lost 1 base and J 2 bases, leaving 6 bases between the germline ends. Germline lookup yields CDR1 LNHNV and CDR2 YYDKDF (reference sequence). The chain's CDR3 is CATSRVRTGANVLTF. The DNA for the CDR3 is TGTGCCACCAGCAGAGTGCGGACTGGGGCCAACGTCCTGACTTTC.

This clone was counted a few times. The chain has TRBV7-2 and TRBJ1-2; a possible D gene is TRBD1 (5 bases). Germline values: CDR1 SGHTA, CDR2 FQGNSA. The CDR3 contains 15 residues. V dropped 3 bases and J dropped 8 bases, with 19 bases sitting between them. CDR3 in DNA: TGTGCCAGCAGCTTTGACAGCATAGTAGGAATGGGCTACACCTTC. Translating it yields CASSFDSIVGMGYTF.

The chain carries TRBV18 and TRBJ2-1, with a tentative D call TRBD1 (6 bases). CDR1 KGHSH and CDR2 LQKENI come from the germline V gene. V lost 2 bases, J lost 3 bases, and 20 bases lay in between. The CDR3 covers 18 residues. The CDR3 loop reads CASSPNQLTGILYNEQFF. CDR3 coding DNA: TGTGCCAGCTCACCAAACCAACTTACAGGGATTCTCTACAATGAGCAGTTCTTC.

This clone was detected only a few times. The CDR3 is CASSQDLFADTQYF. The DNA of the CDR3 is TGCGCCAGCAGCCAAGATCTATTCGCAGATACGCAGTATTTT. The chain couples TRBV4-3 to TRBJ2-3; no firm D call. Deletions cut 0 bases from V and 4 bases from J, with 8 bases between. The CDR3 sequence is 14 residues long. Germline V gives CDR1 LGHNA, CDR2 YSLEER.

As to this clone: Within the sample, other DNA sequences also encode this same CDR3. The rearrangement uses TRBV7-9 and TRBJ2-1; 12 nucleotides line up with TRBD2. Germline V CDR1 and CDR2: SEHNR, FQNEAQ (reference sequence). V dropped 5 bases and J dropped 6; count of bases not matched to a gene: 14. This CDR3 contains 18 residues. In DNA form, the CDR3 reads TGTGCCAGCAGCCGTTCCACTAGCGGGGGGAGATCGGGCAATGAGCAGTTCTTC. It codes for CASSRSTSGGRSGNEQFF.

This clone was seen a few times. The CDR3 nucleotides read TGCGCCAGCAGCTGGGGACTAGCTGTCAACGAGCAGTACTTC. Translated: CASSWGLAVNEQYF. This chain connects TRBV5-1 to TRBJ2-7; 9 nucleotides match TRBD2. CDR1 is SGHRS, CDR2 YFSETQ, per germline. The V gene end was trimmed by 3 bases and the J gene end by 5 bases; junction bases not matched to a gene: 6. The CDR3 is 14 amino acids.

The V and J genes are TRBV5-1 and TRBJ2-1; 9 nucleotides line up with TRBD2. The V gene's germline CDR1 is SGHRS and CDR2 YFSETQ. The ends lost 5 bases at V and 4 bases at J; junction bases unmatched: 13. The CDR3 totals 17 residues. CDR3 DNA: TGCGCCAGCAGTATGGGGGCGTGGACTAGCGTTTACAATGAGCAGTTCTTC. This sequence encodes CASSMGAWTSVYNEQFF.

V gene TRBV18 combines with J gene TRBJ1-3; D not certain. The germline V and J ends were trimmed by 2 bases and 4 bases, with 15 bases remaining between them. The CDR3 is 16 residues long. Germline CDR1 KGHSH, CDR2 LQKENI. Here the CDR3 reads CASSPITQRSGNTIYF. The CDR3, as DNA: TGTGCCAGCTCACCAATCACCCAGAGGTCGGGAAACACCATATATTTT.

This sequence joins TRBV7-2 and TRBJ2-1, with D maybe TRBD1 (5 bases). The CDR3 is 14 amino acids. Trimming left V 4 bases short and J 9 bases short, with 16 bases between. Germline V gene lookup returns CDR1 SGHTA and CDR2 FQGNSA. The CDR3 bases are TGTGCCAGCAGCTCCCCGACTTGGGGCAGTGAGCAGTTCTTC. Amino acids: CASSSPTWGSEQFF.

V gene TRBV19 combines with J gene TRBJ2-2, with 10 positions matching TRBD1. The V segment lost 5 bases and the J segment 6 bases; nucleotides outside the gene matches: 3. The CDR3 loop spans 14 amino acids. Per germline, CDR1 LNHDA and CDR2 SQIVND (reference sequence). CDR3 DNA sequence: TGTGCCAGTAGTCGGGACAGGGGTCCCGGGGAGCTGTTTTTT. As protein: CASSRDRGPGELFF. Looking up the rest from reference TRBV19 and TRBJ2-2 gives the full variable domain: DGGITQSPKYLFRKEGQNVTLSCEQNLNHDAMYWYRQDPGQGLRLIYYSQIVNDFQKGDIAEGYSVSREKKESFPLTVTSAQKNPTAFYLCASSRDRGPGELFFGEGSRLTVL.

The gene calls are TRBV19 and TRBJ2-7, with 7 bases identical to TRBD2. From germline, CDR1 is LNHDA and CDR2 SQIVND (reference sequence). The CDR3 is 15 residues long. The V and J ends lost 6 bases and 5 bases, in that order; junction bases with no gene match: 13. CDR3 in DNA: TGTGCCAGTAGCCGGGGGGAAGGGCAACTCGACGAGCAGTACTTC. Translated: CASSRGEGQLDEQYF. Full variable domain (rest looked up from reference TRBV19 and TRBJ2-7): DGGITQSPKYLFRKEGQNVTLSCEQNLNHDAMYWYRQDPGQGLRLIYYSQIVNDFQKGDIAEGYSVSREKKESFPLTVTSAQKNPTAFYLCASSRGEGQLDEQYFGPGTRLTVT.

A few counts support this clone. The chain uses TRBV4-3 and TRBJ1-3; 7 nucleotides agree with TRBD1. Germline V lookup: CDR1 LGHNA, CDR2 YSLEER. V shed 2 bases, J shed 0 bases, and the junction held 7 bases outside the gene matches. The CDR3 has 17 residues. The CDR3 nucleotides read TGCGCCAGCAGCCAATCCAGGGGGGCCTTCTCTGGAAACACCATATATTTT. Its protein product is CASSQSRGAFSGNTIYF.

The chain links TRBV5-4 to TRBJ1-3; D call uncertain. This CDR3 contains 16 residues. Germline-derived CDR1 and CDR2 are SGHNT and YYREEE (reference sequence). Trimming removed 0 bases from V and 6 bases from J, with 16 bases in between. The DNA for the CDR3 is TGTGCCAGCAGCTTGGCACCCTCAGTCGCCGAAAACACCATATATTTT. Translation: CASSLAPSVAENTIYF.